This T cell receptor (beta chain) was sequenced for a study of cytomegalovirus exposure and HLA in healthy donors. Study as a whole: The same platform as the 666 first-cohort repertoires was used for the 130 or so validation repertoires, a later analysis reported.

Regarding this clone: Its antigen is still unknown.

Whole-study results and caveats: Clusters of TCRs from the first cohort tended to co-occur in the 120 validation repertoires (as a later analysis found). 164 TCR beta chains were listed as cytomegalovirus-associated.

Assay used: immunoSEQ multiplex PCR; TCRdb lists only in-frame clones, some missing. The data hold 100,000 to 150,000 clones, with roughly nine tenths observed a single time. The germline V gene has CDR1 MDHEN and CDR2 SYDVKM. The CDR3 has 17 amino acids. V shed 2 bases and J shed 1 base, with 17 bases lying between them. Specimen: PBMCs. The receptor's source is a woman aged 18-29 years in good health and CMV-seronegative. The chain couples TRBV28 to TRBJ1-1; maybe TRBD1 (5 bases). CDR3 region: CASSLPQGGVGNTEAFF. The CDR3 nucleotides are TGTGCCAGCAGTTTACCCCAGGGAGGGGTAGGGAACACTGAAGCTTTCTTT. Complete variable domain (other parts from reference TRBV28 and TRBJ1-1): DVKVTQSSRYLVKRTGEKVFLECVQDMDHENMFWYRQDPGLGLRLIYFSYDVKMKEKGDIPEGYSVSREKKERFSLILESASTNQTSMYLCASSLPQGGVGNTEAFFGQGTRLTVV.